Listed below are T cell receptor beta chains from one sample, sequenced in a study of control samples from healthy donors and cancer patients. Method: immunoSEQ multiplex PCR; TCRdb's copy keeps in-frame clones and lacks some. The data hold some 160,000 clones, with about 94% observed a single time. The material sequenced was blood. These receptors all stem from a woman aged 35 to 49 in good health. Each CDR3 is given with its conserved first and last residue. A D gene is named only where the DNA matches it firmly. A row's size may be missing; if present it is once, few, many or a size class.

V gene,J gene,CDR3 length,D gene,clone size,CDR3 DNA,CDR3 protein
TRBV3-1/TRBV3-2,TRBJ2-7,15,TRBD1,-,TGTGCCAGCAGCCCTCGGACAGGGGGTCCCTACGAGCAGTACTTC,CASSPRTGGPYEQYF
TRBV5-4,TRBJ2-7,15,TRBD1,-,TGTGCCAGCAGACCCGGGACAGGGATTATCGACGAGCAGTACTTC,CASRPGTGIIDEQYF
TRBV4-1,TRBJ2-3,16,TRBD1,-,TGCGCCAGCAGCCAACCCGGACAGGGAATTTCGGATACGCAGTATTTT,CASSQPGQGISDTQYF
TRBV30,TRBJ1-3,15,-,-,TGTGCCTGGAGTGAGGACCCAGGAGTCACGGACACCATATATTTT,CAWSEDPGVTDTIYF
TRBV3-1/TRBV3-2,TRBJ2-2,15,-,-,TGTGCGGCTCGCGGGGCGCCCCGCGGCACCGGGGAGCTGTTTTTT,CAARGAPRGTGELFF
TRBV7-9,TRBJ1-1,12,-,-,TGTGCCAGCTTACTTGGGGGTACTGAAGCTTTCTTT,CASLLGGTEAFF
TRBV6-5,TRBJ1-4,14,-,-,TGTGCCAGCAGGACGGGGACAACTAATGAAAAACTGTTTTTT,CASRTGTTNEKLFF
TRBV28,TRBJ1-2,13,-,-,TGTGCCAGCAGTGTCCTTGAGGGTGGTGGCTACACCTTC,CASSVLEGGGYTF
TRBV5-1,TRBJ2-7,16,TRBD1,-,TGCGCCAGCAGCTTGGGAGCGGACAGGTCGATCTACGAGCAGTACTTC,CASSLGADRSIYEQYF
TRBV2,TRBJ2-7,15,-,once,TGTGCCAGCAGTGATGGGGGATCAAGCTCCTACGAGCAGTACTTC,CASSDGGSSSYEQYF
TRBV4-1,TRBJ2-7,16,TRBD1,-,TGCGCCAGCAGCCGGGGGAGAACGACAGGGAACCACGAGCAGTACTTC,CASSRGRTTGNHEQYF
TRBV25-1,TRBJ2-4,14,TRBD1,-,TGTGCCAGCAGTGGAGGGACAGGTTTGGTCATTCAGTACTTC,CASSGGTGLVIQYF
TRBV11-2,TRBJ1-2,17,-,-,TGTGCCAGCAGCTTGATTAGGAGGGCGGAAAGTCCCTATGGCTACACCTTC,CASSLIRRAESPYGYTF
TRBV7-2,TRBJ2-3,16,TRBD2,-,TGTGCCAGCAGCTTAGCTAGCGGGATTAGCACAGATACGCAGTATTTT,CASSLASGISTDTQYF
TRBV19,TRBJ1-6,17,TRBD1,once,TGTGCCAGTAGTCAAGGGGGCTTTTTCTTTGGGAATTCACCCCTCCACTTT,CASSQGGFFFGNSPLHF
TRBV29-1,TRBJ2-6,15,-,-,TGCAGCGTTGAAGACGTACCCGGAGGGGCCAACGTCCTGACTTTC,CSVEDVPGGANVLTF
TRBV11-2,TRBJ1-2,14,-,once,TGTGCCAGCAGCTTAGTAGGATTTACCTATGGCTACACCTTC,CASSLVGFTYGYTF
TRBV7-8,TRBJ2-1,15,TRBD2,-,TGTGCCAGCAGCTTCGGGACTAGAGCCTACAATGAGCAGTTCTTC,CASSFGTRAYNEQFF
TRBV12-3/TRBV12-4,TRBJ2-7,12,TRBD1,-,TGTGCCAGCAGCCGGACAGGGGATAGGCAGTACTTC,CASSRTGDRQYF
TRBV4-3,TRBJ2-7,14,-,-,TGCGCCAGCAGCCAAAGGCTTTGGGTCTACGAGCAGTACTTC,CASSQRLWVYEQYF